This T cell receptor (beta chain) was captured in a study of blood T cells in healthy people across ages. Study findings and constraints: One million T cells yielded diversity estimates that were considered underestimates. Older individuals had lower TCR beta diversity per million T cells (the decline was roughly linear).

A second PCR, run for 7 to 11 cycles, used a sample-barcoded 5' primer plus a J-beta primer mix. TCRdb re-analysed the 5' RACE reads in MiXCR, keeping a single row per CDR3 protein. This table has approximately 780,000 distinct CDR3 sequences, 20% to 30% appearing once. Note on this clonotype: Its antigen is unidentified.

Another study also made use of these data, one on T cells of mothers and their children.

The specimen was blood. The source is a boy aged 5-17 years in good health.

DNA for the CDR3: TGCGCCAGCAGCACGACGCCAGGCTCCACAGATACGCAGTATTTT. This translates into CASSTTPGSTDTQYF. This chain links TRBV4-1 with TRBJ2-3; D remains ambiguous. This CDR3 region has 15 residues. V dropped 5 bases and J dropped 2 bases, with 14 bases sitting between them. CDR1 is MGHRA and CDR2 is YSYEKL in the germline V gene.